This T cell receptor beta chain was recovered during a study of cytomegalovirus exposure and HLA in healthy donors. Trimming took off 3 bases at V and 5 bases at J, with 13 bases between the two ends. The CDR3 covers 14 residues. Germline V gene data show CDR1 as MNHEY and CDR2 as SMNVEV (reference sequence). The study, taken as a whole, reports: In an earlier analysis, productive rearrangement rates for most beta V segments clustered near 87% or 30%.

As concerns this clone: Its antigen is currently unknown.

PCR involved 60 Vbeta and 13 Jbeta primers. Method: immunoSEQ multiplex PCR; TCRdb's copy keeps in-frame clones and lacks some. The repertoire holds about 170,000 clones, with 80% to 85% as singletons. The chain couples TRBV27 to TRBJ2-5; D may be TRBD1 (6 bases). The specimen was PBMCs. The receptor was derived from a male donor in good health and CMV-seronegative. CDR3 nucleotides: TGTGCCAGCAGTTTTTGGGGGCCCGGGGAGACCCAGTACTTC. Its protein is CASSFWGPGETQYF.